The clone carrying this TCR beta chain has just a few counts. The source of the sample is a study of T cells in Graves' hyperthyroidism and ophthalmopathy. The overall study: The initial diagnosis was the point when peripheral blood was collected, ahead of any treatment.

Germline CDR1 reads SGHNT; CDR2 reads YYREEE (reference sequence). After removal of 6 bases from V and 6 bases from J, the junction contained 11 bases not matched to a gene. CDR3 length: 15 amino acids. TCR beta CDR3 regions were amplified from RNA. An initial round of RT-PCR targeting the TCR CDR3 relied on the HTBI primer set. One entry per CDR3 protein, called by TCRdb with MiXCR from the multiplex PCR reads. The sample lists fewer than 400,000 distinct CDR3 sequences, 20% to 25% occurring once. Material for sequencing was blood. The chain recombines TRBV5-4 with TRBJ2-3; 9 positions match TRBD2. The receptor's source is a man between 45 and 60 years old with Graves' hyperthyroidism. CDR3 nucleotides: TGTGCCAGCACCCCTCGCGGGGGGGACGCCGATACGCAGTATTTT. Its protein is CASTPRGGDADTQYF.